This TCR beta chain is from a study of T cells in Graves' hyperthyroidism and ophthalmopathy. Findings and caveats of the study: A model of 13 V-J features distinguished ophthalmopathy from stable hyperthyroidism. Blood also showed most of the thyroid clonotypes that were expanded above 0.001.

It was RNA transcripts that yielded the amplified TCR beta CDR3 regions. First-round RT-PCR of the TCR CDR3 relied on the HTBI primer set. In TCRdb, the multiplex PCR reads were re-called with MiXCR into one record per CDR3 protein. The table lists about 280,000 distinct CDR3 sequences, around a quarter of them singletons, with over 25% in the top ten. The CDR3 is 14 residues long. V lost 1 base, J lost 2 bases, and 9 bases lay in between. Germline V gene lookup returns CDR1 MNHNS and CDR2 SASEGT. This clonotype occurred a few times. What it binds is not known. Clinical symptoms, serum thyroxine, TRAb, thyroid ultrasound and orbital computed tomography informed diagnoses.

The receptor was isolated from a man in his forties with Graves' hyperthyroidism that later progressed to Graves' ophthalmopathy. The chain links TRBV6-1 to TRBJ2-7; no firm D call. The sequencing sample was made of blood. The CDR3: CASSEVTNTYEQYF. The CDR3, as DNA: TGTGCCAGCAGTGAAGTCACAAACACCTACGAGCAGTACTTC.